The entry below describes one TCR beta chain. This clonotype was counted a few times. What this receptor recognizes is not known. A much more abundant neighbour one base away suggests this may be a read error. Instrument on record: Illumina HiSeq 2000. TCR beta chain libraries were generated through multiplex PCR amplification. High-throughput sequencing was used to analyze the amplified TCR beta chain products. TCRdb's own reprocessing of the public reads used fastp at Q25 and MiXCR and kept productive beta chains. When rows share a CDR3 protein, they turn into one entry using the most common DNA and genes. A total of about 200,000 distinct CDR3 sequences appear in this sample, less than 40% of them only once. The ten biggest clones cover approximately 4% of the sample. The data stem from a study of breast tumors, draining lymph nodes, adjacent tissues (dated by TCRdb to about 2016). For the wider study: The study compared TCR beta repertoires across tumor, adjacent nontumor tissue and axillary lymph nodes from breast cancer patients. In human breast cancer, the study set out to assess how tumor, surrounding tissue and draining lymph node repertoires relate to one another and whether T cells might be exchanged between them. Beyond this particular receptor, the publication reports: The data were considered consistent with most tumor T cells being derived from the lymph node and subsequently expanding within tumor tissue. Tumors showed preferential V and J gene usage, and their T-cell repertoire diversity fell below that of lymph nodes yet above that of nontumor tissue. The conclusion that tumor T cells originate in lymph nodes was framed as consistent with a hypothesis rather than directly demonstrated. Tumor and nontumor tissue repertoires were found to be significantly more similar in luminal-like than in basal-like breast cancer.

Deletion took 1 base off V and 6 bases off J, with a span of 15 bases between the germline ends. The CDR3 runs 15 amino acids, cysteine and phenylalanine included. The only DNA kept is the CDR3, 45 bases in frame from the first base. CDR1 DFQATT and CDR2 SNEGSKA are derived from the germline V gene (reference sequence). Lymph node samples were obtained from the axillary draining lymph nodes of breast cancer patients. In this chain, TRBV20-1 is recombined with TRBJ2-2; the D gene lacks a confident call. The TCR sequence derives from a female donor with breast cancer. Some clones in this sample may be carry-over from other donors' samples. Sequenced sample: axillary lymph node tissue. CDR3 region: CSARVGSSYAGELFF. The nucleotide sequence is TGCAGTGCTAGAGTGGGTAGTTCCTACGCCGGGGAGCTGTTTTTT.